Listed below are T cell receptor beta chains from one sample, sequenced in a study of cytomegalovirus exposure and HLA in healthy donors. Using immunoSEQ multiplex PCR, the repertoire was profiled, and TCRdb retains in-frame clones only, with some absent. The table shows about 180,000 clones, with under 85% occurring only once. Material for sequencing was PBMCs. These receptors all stem from a human donor in good health. The CDR3 runs from the conserved cysteine through the conserved F or W. Each record gives: D gene, V gene, J gene, clone size, CDR3 protein, CDR3 DNA. The D gene is left open where the match is weak. For some rows the clone size is stated as once, few or many, or as a class when expanded; others skip it.

D gene: .
V gene: TRBV5-8
J gene: TRBJ2-7
clone size: .
CDR3 protein: CASSSAGLHEQYF
CDR3 DNA: TGTGCCAGCAGCTCTGCAGGGCTCCACGAGCAGTACTTC

D gene: TRBD1
V gene: TRBV2
J gene: TRBJ2-7
clone size: .
CDR3 protein: CASKPGQGGSYEQYF
CDR3 DNA: TGTGCCAGCAAACCAGGACAGGGGGGGTCCTACGAGCAGTACTTC

D gene: .
V gene: TRBV7-8
J gene: TRBJ1-1
clone size: .
CDR3 protein: CASSWGRGRGTEAFF
CDR3 DNA: TGTGCCAGCAGCTGGGGCAGAGGGAGGGGTACTGAAGCTTTCTTT

D gene: .
V gene: TRBV7-8
J gene: TRBJ1-1
clone size: .
CDR3 protein: CASSLGMMMRSTEAFF
CDR3 DNA: TGTGCCAGCAGCTTAGGTATGATGATGAGGAGCACTGAAGCTTTCTTT

D gene: TRBD1
V gene: TRBV6-5
J gene: TRBJ1-1
clone size: .
CDR3 protein: CASSSTDRGEAFF
CDR3 DNA: TGTGCCAGCAGTTCAACCGACAGGGGTGAGGCTTTCTTT

D gene: TRBD2
V gene: TRBV10-1
J gene: TRBJ2-2
clone size: .
CDR3 protein: CASRLAGGNTGELFF
CDR3 DNA: TGCGCCAGCAGGTTAGCGGGGGGGAACACCGGGGAGCTGTTTTTT

D gene: TRBD1
V gene: TRBV6-6
J gene: TRBJ1-1
clone size: .
CDR3 protein: CASSYAPGQENTEAFF
CDR3 DNA: TGTGCCAGCAGTTACGCTCCGGGACAGGAGAACACTGAAGCTTTCTTT

D gene: TRBD1
V gene: TRBV5-4
J gene: TRBJ1-4
clone size: few
CDR3 protein: CASSGTGTGVTNEKLFF
CDR3 DNA: TGTGCCAGCAGCGGGACCGGGACAGGGGTAACTAATGAAAAACTGTTTTTT

D gene: .
V gene: TRBV7-9
J gene: TRBJ1-5
clone size: .
CDR3 protein: CASSRDTESNQPQHF
CDR3 DNA: TGTGCCAGCAGTCGGGACACGGAGAGCAATCAGCCCCAGCATTTT

D gene: .
V gene: TRBV7-2
J gene: TRBJ1-3
clone size: .
CDR3 protein: CASSRTGADTIYF
CDR3 DNA: TGTGCCAGCAGCCGCACGGGAGCGGACACCATATATTTT

D gene: TRBD1
V gene: TRBV11-2
J gene: TRBJ1-2
clone size: .
CDR3 protein: CASSLDRFQGYTF
CDR3 DNA: TGTGCCAGCAGCCTGGACAGGTTCCAGGGCTACACCTTC

D gene: TRBD1
V gene: TRBV7-2
J gene: TRBJ1-3
clone size: .
CDR3 protein: CASNPTGASGNTIYF
CDR3 DNA: TGTGCCAGCAACCCGACAGGGGCCTCTGGAAACACCATATATTTT

D gene: .
V gene: TRBV7-9
J gene: TRBJ1-4
clone size: .
CDR3 protein: CASSPEGGRTTNEKLFF
CDR3 DNA: TGTGCCAGCTCCCCCGAGGGGGGGCGCACAACTAATGAAAAACTGTTTTTT

D gene: TRBD1
V gene: TRBV5-1
J gene: TRBJ1-2
clone size: .
CDR3 protein: CASSLRGQGREGYTF
CDR3 DNA: TGCGCCAGCAGCTTGAGAGGACAGGGACGGGAGGGCTACACCTTC

D gene: .
V gene: TRBV6-5
J gene: TRBJ1-2
clone size: once
CDR3 protein: CASSYRGTNYGYTF
CDR3 DNA: TGTGCCAGCAGTTACCGGGGGACTAACTATGGCTACACCTTC

D gene: TRBD1
V gene: TRBV19
J gene: TRBJ1-1
clone size: .
CDR3 protein: CASSAGTGVTEAFF
CDR3 DNA: TGTGCCAGTAGTGCCGGGACAGGGGTCACTGAAGCTTTCTTT

D gene: .
V gene: TRBV7-9
J gene: TRBJ2-3
clone size: few
CDR3 protein: CASSLSSTDTQYF
CDR3 DNA: TGTGCCAGCAGCCTTAGTAGCACAGATACGCAGTATTTT

D gene: .
V gene: TRBV19
J gene: TRBJ1-2
clone size: .
CDR3 protein: CASSPGGNYGYTF
CDR3 DNA: TGTGCCAGTAGTCCTGGGGGGAACTATGGCTACACTTTC

D gene: TRBD2
V gene: TRBV2
J gene: TRBJ2-1
clone size: .
CDR3 protein: CASHRTSGDNEQFF
CDR3 DNA: TGTGCCAGCCACAGGACTAGCGGGGATAATGAGCAGTTCTTC

D gene: TRBD1
V gene: TRBV7-7
J gene: TRBJ2-2
clone size: .
CDR3 protein: CASRPRDSTGELFF
CDR3 DNA: TGTGCTAGCCGTCCCCGGGACAGCACCGGGGAGCTGTTTTTT

D gene: TRBD1
V gene: TRBV9
J gene: TRBJ2-3
clone size: few
CDR3 protein: CASSVEGTGTDTQYF
CDR3 DNA: TGTGCCAGCAGCGTAGAGGGGACAGGGACAGATACGCAGTATTTT

D gene: TRBD1
V gene: TRBV6-5
J gene: TRBJ1-2
clone size: .
CDR3 protein: CASSARQGEVYGYTF
CDR3 DNA: TGTGCCAGCAGTGCCCGACAGGGGGAGGTCTATGGCTACACCTTC

D gene: TRBD2
V gene: TRBV7-3
J gene: TRBJ2-5
clone size: once
CDR3 protein: CASSSGTSGVETQYF
CDR3 DNA: TGTGCCAGCAGCTCAGGGACTAGCGGGGTTGAGACCCAGTACTTC

D gene: .
V gene: TRBV10-3
J gene: TRBJ2-5
clone size: .
CDR3 protein: CAINRDGKETPYF
CDR3 DNA: TGTGCCATCAACAGGGATGGGAAAGAGACCCCGTACTTC

D gene: .
V gene: TRBV11-1
J gene: TRBJ2-2
clone size: .
CDR3 protein: CASSLTSPGELFF
CDR3 DNA: TGTGCCAGCAGCCTTACGAGTCCCGGGGAGCTGTTTTTT

D gene: .
V gene: TRBV5-4
J gene: TRBJ2-6
clone size: .
CDR3 protein: CASSLGGATQVGANVLTF
CDR3 DNA: TGTGCCAGCAGCTTAGGAGGGGCCACCCAAGTCGGGGCCAACGTCCTGACTTTC

D gene: TRBD1
V gene: TRBV9
J gene: TRBJ2-5
clone size: once
CDR3 protein: CASSERTGGQETQYF
CDR3 DNA: TGTGCCAGCAGCGAGAGGACAGGGGGCCAAGAGACCCAGTACTTC

D gene: .
V gene: TRBV2
J gene: TRBJ1-3
clone size: .
CDR3 protein: CASSDSPGNTIYF
CDR3 DNA: TGTGCCAGCAGTGACAGTCCTGGAAACACCATATATTTT

D gene: TRBD1
V gene: TRBV15
J gene: TRBJ2-5
clone size: .
CDR3 protein: CATSRGPGQGKETQYF
CDR3 DNA: TGTGCCACCAGCAGAGGTCCGGGACAGGGAAAAGAGACCCAGTACTTC

D gene: TRBD1
V gene: TRBV4-2
J gene: TRBJ1-1
clone size: few
CDR3 protein: CASSHPLDRADTEAFF
CDR3 DNA: TGTGCCAGCAGCCACCCTCTGGACAGGGCGGACACTGAAGCTTTCTTT

D gene: TRBD1
V gene: TRBV27
J gene: TRBJ1-5
clone size: once
CDR3 protein: CASSQTGGGQPQHF
CDR3 DNA: TGTGCCAGCAGTCAGACAGGGGGTGGCCAGCCCCAGCATTTT

D gene: TRBD1
V gene: TRBV7-9
J gene: TRBJ2-7
clone size: .
CDR3 protein: CASSRTGYEQYF
CDR3 DNA: TGTGCCAGCAGCAGGACAGGCTACGAGCAGTACTTC

D gene: .
V gene: TRBV6-6
J gene: TRBJ1-5
clone size: .
CDR3 protein: CASSPGDQPQHF
CDR3 DNA: TGTGCCAGTAGCCCAGGGGACCAGCCCCAGCATTTT

D gene: .
V gene: TRBV6-5
J gene: TRBJ1-1
clone size: .
CDR3 protein: CASSGRSEAFF
CDR3 DNA: TGTGCCAGTAGCGGCCGGTCTGAAGCTTTCTTT

D gene: .
V gene: TRBV13
J gene: TRBJ2-3
clone size: .
CDR3 protein: CASSLGPTGEAQYF
CDR3 DNA: TGTGCCAGCAGCTTAGGCCCAACAGGGGAGGCGCAGTATTTT

D gene: .
V gene: TRBV25-1
J gene: TRBJ1-3
clone size: .
CDR3 protein: CASSDGGAGGNTIYF
CDR3 DNA: TGTGCCAGCAGTGATGGTGGGGCTGGGGGAAACACCATATATTTT

D gene: .
V gene: TRBV27
J gene: TRBJ1-1
clone size: .
CDR3 protein: CASSLLARNTEAFF
CDR3 DNA: TGTGCCAGCAGTTTATTAGCAAGGAACACTGAAGCTTTCTTT

D gene: .
V gene: TRBV9
J gene: TRBJ2-7
clone size: .
CDR3 protein: CASSTLERGRREQYF
CDR3 DNA: TGTGCCAGCAGCACCCTGGAAAGGGGTCGTCGCGAGCAGTACTTC

D gene: TRBD1
V gene: TRBV6-5
J gene: TRBJ2-2
clone size: .
CDR3 protein: CASSHPPTGTGELFF
CDR3 DNA: TGTGCCAGCAGTCACCCACCGACAGGGACCGGGGAGCTGTTTTTT

D gene: .
V gene: TRBV7-3
J gene: TRBJ1-1
clone size: .
CDR3 protein: CASSLYPNTEAFF
CDR3 DNA: TGTGCCAGCAGCTTATATCCGAACACTGAAGCTTTCTTT

D gene: .
V gene: TRBV19
J gene: TRBJ1-2
clone size: .
CDR3 protein: CASMPGAAANYGYTF
CDR3 DNA: TGTGCCAGCATGCCCGGAGCTGCTGCTAACTATGGCTACACCTTC

D gene: .
V gene: TRBV23-1
J gene: TRBJ2-7
clone size: .
CDR3 protein: CTSSQLAPPADYYEQYF
CDR3 DNA: TGCACCAGCAGTCAACTCGCCCCTCCAGCGGACTACTACGAGCAGTACTTC

D gene: TRBD1
V gene: TRBV5-1
J gene: TRBJ1-2
clone size: few
CDR3 protein: CASSLIGTGGLPIYGYTF
CDR3 DNA: TGCGCCAGCAGCCTGATTGGGACAGGGGGGCTTCCGATCTATGGCTACACCTTC

D gene: .
V gene: TRBV19
J gene: TRBJ2-7
clone size: .
CDR3 protein: CASSIDVSVSEQYF
CDR3 DNA: TGTGCCAGTAGTATAGATGTCTCGGTGAGCGAGCAGTACTTC

D gene: TRBD1
V gene: TRBV19
J gene: TRBJ1-4
clone size: few
CDR3 protein: CASSKPGQGHEKLFF
CDR3 DNA: TGTGCCAGTAGTAAGCCGGGACAGGGACACGAAAAACTGTTTTTT

D gene: .
V gene: TRBV2
J gene: TRBJ2-3
clone size: .
CDR3 protein: CAMYKEGNTDTQYF
CDR3 DNA: TGTGCCATGTATAAGGAGGGGAACACAGATACGCAGTATTTT

D gene: TRBD1
V gene: TRBV30
J gene: TRBJ2-5
clone size: .
CDR3 protein: CAWSVGQGAEETQYF
CDR3 DNA: TGTGCCTGGAGTGTAGGGCAGGGGGCTGAAGAGACCCAGTACTTC

D gene: .
V gene: TRBV30
J gene: TRBJ2-1
clone size: .
CDR3 protein: CAWSRRGNEQFF
CDR3 DNA: TGTGCCTGGAGTCGCCGGGGCAATGAGCAGTTCTTC

D gene: .
V gene: TRBV11-2
J gene: TRBJ1-5
clone size: .
CDR3 protein: CASSLGGGQPQHF
CDR3 DNA: TGTGCCAGCAGCTTAGGAGGCGGTCAGCCCCAGCATTTT

D gene: TRBD2
V gene: TRBV6-1
J gene: TRBJ2-7
clone size: once
CDR3 protein: CASSFSGGVPYEQYF
CDR3 DNA: TGTGCCAGCAGTTTCAGCGGGGGGGTGCCCTACGAGCAGTACTTC

D gene: .
V gene: TRBV2
J gene: TRBJ1-2
clone size: .
CDR3 protein: CASSAGPNYGYTF
CDR3 DNA: TGTGCCAGCAGCGCAGGGCCTAACTATGGCTACACCTTC

D gene: TRBD1
V gene: TRBV11-1
J gene: TRBJ2-7
clone size: .
CDR3 protein: CASSFALGQGYEQYF
CDR3 DNA: TGTGCCAGCAGCTTCGCCCTGGGACAGGGCTACGAGCAGTACTTC

D gene: .
V gene: TRBV5-4
J gene: TRBJ1-1
clone size: few
CDR3 protein: CASSLGGLNTEAFF
CDR3 DNA: TGTGCCAGCAGTTTAGGCGGGTTGAACACTGAAGCTTTCTTT

D gene: TRBD2
V gene: TRBV9
J gene: TRBJ2-3
clone size: .
CDR3 protein: CASSEQTSGGADTQYF
CDR3 DNA: TGTGCCAGCAGCGAACAGACTAGCGGGGGGGCAGATACGCAGTATTTT

D gene: .
V gene: TRBV19
J gene: TRBJ1-1
clone size: .
CDR3 protein: CASSIFGRMNTEAFF
CDR3 DNA: TGTGCCAGTAGTATTTTTGGCCGAATGAACACTGAAGCTTTCTTT

D gene: .
V gene: TRBV27
J gene: TRBJ1-2
clone size: .
CDR3 protein: CASSFGQNYGYTF
CDR3 DNA: TGTGCCAGCAGTTTTGGGCAGAACTATGGCTACACCTTC

D gene: TRBD2
V gene: TRBV5-1
J gene: TRBJ2-3
clone size: .
CDR3 protein: CASRPASGVYTDTQYF
CDR3 DNA: TGCGCCAGCAGGCCCGCTAGCGGGGTGTACACAGATACGCAGTATTTT